This record looks at one TCR beta chain sequence and its context. As processed by the authors: The assay estimated nucleated cells by amplifying reference gene primers. Here immunoSEQ multiplex PCR was the method, and the copy in TCRdb shows in-frame clones only, minus some. V, J and clone size reflect that table, while D and trimming were determined from the DNA. The sample has about 100,000 clones; about 89% are singletons. The data belong to a study of blood T cell repertoires in COVID-19. Overall study context: Spain, Italy and the United States supplied samples that represented acute and convalescent COVID-19. PBMCs, B-cell-depleted T cells, or T cells were the source of the cDNA or gDNA that made up the material.

CDR1 is SQVTM, CDR2 ANQGSEA, per germline. The CDR3 has 14 amino acids. Trimming took 5 bases from V and 4 from J; bases not matched to a gene: 5. Source material: peripheral blood. The receptor was isolated from a human donor in a cohort sampled during active COVID-19. The chain joins TRBV29-1 to TRBJ2-3; 11 bases align to TRBD2. CDR3 bases: TGCAGCGTTTTACTAGCGGGGGCAGCAGATACGCAGTATTTT. Encoded protein: CSVLLAGAADTQYF.